The source of this TCR beta chain is a study of blood T cell repertoires in COVID-19. About the study: Some COVID-19 samples were acute and others convalescent; all came from the United States, Italy and Spain.

Trimming cost V 4 bases and J 9 bases, with 10 bases left between them. The germline V gene encodes CDR1 SGHAT and CDR2 FQNNGV. The CDR3 loop spans 12 amino acids. Produced via immunoSEQ multiplex PCR; TCRdb's table is partial and in-frame only. Counted here are under 300,000 clones, 90% occurring once; the ten biggest clones make up roughly 3.6%. The sample taken for sequencing was peripheral blood. The receptor comes from a woman between 40 and 55 years old with acute or convalescent COVID-19. The V and J genes are TRBV11-2 and TRBJ2-1; D call uncertain. CDR3 bases: TGTGCCAGCAGCTCCCACTTGCGTGAGCAGTTCTTC. This encodes CASSSHLREQFF.